These 28 T cell receptor beta chains were all obtained from the same sample, sequenced in a study of blood T cell repertoires in COVID-19. TCRdb keeps only in-frame clones here, not all; method: immunoSEQ multiplex PCR. The sample has under 55,000 clones; about four fifths are singletons. Sample: peripheral blood. The receptors were sampled from a human donor in a cohort sampled during active COVID-19.

The chain employs TRBV6-5 and TRBJ1-2; 7 bases line up with TRBD1. From germline, CDR1 is MNHEY and CDR2 SVGAGI. CDR3 length: 14 amino acids. The ends lost 1 base at V and 6 bases at J; junction bases unmatched: 5. The CDR3 coding sequence is TGTGCCAGCAGTTACTTTCCGCAGGGGGATGGCTACACCTTC. This encodes CASSYFPQGDGYTF.

The gene calls are TRBV7-9 and TRBJ2-1; D gene uncertain. V lost 3 bases and J 5 bases, leaving 2 bases between the germline ends. The CDR3 is 11 residues long. Per the germline V gene, CDR1 is SEHNR and CDR2 is FQNEAQ (reference sequence). The CDR3 sequence: CASSFNNEQFF. CDR3 coding DNA: TGTGCCAGCAGCTTTAACAATGAGCAGTTCTTC. The full variable domain, rest sourced from reference TRBV7-9 and TRBJ2-1, is DTGVSQNPRHKITKRGQNVTFRCDPISEHNRLYWYRQTLGQGPEFLTYFQNEAQLEKSRLLSDRFSAERPKGSFSTLEIQRTEQGDSAMYLCASSFNNEQFFGPGTRLTVL.

The chain employs TRBV29-1 and TRBJ2-1; the match to TRBD1 covers 7 bases. J gave up 7 bases and V 7 bases, and 10 bases lay outside the gene matches. Germline CDR1 reads SQVTM; CDR2 reads ANQGSEA. The CDR3 loop spans 13 amino acids. CDR3 residues: CSGVTTGMNEQFF. The CDR3 region has the DNA TGCAGCGGAGTAACGACAGGGATGAATGAGCAGTTCTTC.

The chain joins TRBV7-9 to TRBJ1-1; no definite D call. Per the germline V gene, CDR1 is SEHNR and CDR2 is FQNEAQ (reference sequence). Trimming left V 5 bases short and J 4 bases short, with 8 bases between. The CDR3 is made up of 12 amino acids. The DNA for the CDR3 is TGTGCCAGCAGCCCAGACTTCACTGAAGCTTTCTTT. The encoded protein is CASSPDFTEAFF.

The chain recombines TRBV7-2 with TRBJ1-1; D uncertain. The V end was cut by 1 base, the J end by 1 base, with 4 bases between. From germline, CDR1 is SGHTA and CDR2 FQGNSA. CDR3 length: 13 residues. The CDR3 is CASSLGQNTEAFF. The CDR3 DNA is TGTGCCAGCAGCTTAGGGCAGAACACTGAAGCTTTCTTT.

This chain links TRBV3-1 (or the pseudogene TRBV3-2) with TRBJ2-7; TRBD1 agrees at 10 bases. This CDR3 contains 16 residues. Germline CDR1 reads LGHDT; CDR2 reads YNNKEL (reference sequence). Unmatched junction bases numbered 12, after V lost 6 bases and J lost 4 bases. This chain's CDR3 is CASRHDPGTGAYEQYF. CDR3 DNA: TGTGCCAGCAGGCACGATCCTGGGACAGGGGCATACGAGCAGTACTTC.

V usage is TRBV4-3 and J usage is TRBJ1-4; the match to TRBD1 covers 9 bases. This CDR3 spans 17 amino acids. The junction had 9 bases not matched to a gene; V was cut back by 2 bases and J by 5 bases. Germline CDR1 reads LGHNA; CDR2 reads YSLEER. CDR3 residues: CASSQNFMGQGNEKLFF. CDR3 in DNA: TGCGCCAGCAGCCAAAACTTTATGGGACAGGGAAATGAAAAACTGTTTTTT.

This chain connects TRBV6-5 to TRBJ2-1; TRBD1 is a possible D gene (5 bases). Looked up from germline, CDR1 is MNHEY and CDR2 is SVGAGI. Deletions cut 6 bases from V and 4 bases from J, with 10 bases between. This CDR3 region has 13 residues. As DNA, the CDR3 is TGTGCCAGCAGGACGGACACATACAATGAGCAGTTCTTC. Translation gives CASRTDTYNEQFF.

The chain is built from TRBV3-1 (or the pseudogene TRBV3-2) and TRBJ2-3; tentative D call: TRBD1 (5 bases). The germline V gene encodes CDR1 LGHDT and CDR2 YNNKEL (reference sequence). Deletions cut 2 bases from V and 1 base from J, with 7 bases between. The CDR3 contains 14 residues. CDR3 residues: CASSQQGGTDTQYF. CDR3 DNA sequence: TGTGCCAGCAGCCAACAGGGCGGCACAGATACGCAGTATTTT.

The rearrangement links TRBV6-1 to TRBJ2-1; TRBD1 matches 8 bases. V was pared by 5 bases and J by 6 bases, with 6 bases of the junction left unmatched. CDR1 MNHNS and CDR2 SASEGT come from the germline V gene. CDR3 size: 14 residues. This CDR3 reads CASSSPGQGNEQFF. The CDR3, as DNA: TGTGCCAGCAGTTCACCCGGACAGGGCAATGAGCAGTTCTTC.

J is TRBJ2-2 and V is TRBV14, with D hard to call. The CDR3 is 16 amino acids. V was shortened by 4 bases and J by 0 bases, with 12 bases between the two germline ends. The germline V gene has CDR1 SGHDN and CDR2 FVKESK. CDR3: CASSPHIASNTGELFF. DNA for the CDR3: TGTGCCAGCAGCCCCCACATCGCATCGAACACCGGGGAGCTGTTTTTT.

The gene calls are TRBV5-4 and TRBJ2-5; D is unresolved. The CDR3 runs to 12 residues. CDR1 SGHNT and CDR2 YYREEE come from the germline V gene (reference sequence). Trimming removed 0 bases from V and 4 bases from J, with 4 bases in between. This CDR3 reads CASSLALETQYF. The CDR3 coding sequence is TGTGCCAGCAGCTTGGCGTTAGAGACCCAGTACTTC.

This chain uses TRBV4-1 with TRBJ1-1, with a weak D call TRBD1 (6 bases). The V gene lost 1 base and the J gene lost 0 bases, with 21 bases spanning the gap. CDR3 length equals 19 residues. Per germline, CDR1 MGHRA and CDR2 YSYEKL. CDR3 protein: CASSQVWGGELGMNTEAFF. The CDR3 DNA reads TGCGCCAGCAGCCAAGTTTGGGGGGGCGAATTAGGCATGAACACTGAAGCTTTCTTT.

V usage is TRBV5-1 and J usage is TRBJ2-5, with TRBD2 matching over 13 bases. The CDR3 has 16 residues. J lost 0 bases, V lost 4 bases, and 3 bases had no gene match. Germline CDR1 and CDR2: SGHRS and YFSETQ. The CDR3: CASSPGLAGDQETQYF. The DNA for the CDR3 is TGCGCCAGCAGCCCAGGACTAGCGGGGGACCAAGAGACCCAGTACTTC.

The chain employs TRBV4-2 and TRBJ1-2; 7 nucleotides match TRBD1. The CDR3 contains 14 residues. Trimming removed 3 bases from V and 8 bases from J; junction bases left unmatched: 9. The germline gives CDR1 LGHNA, CDR2 YNFKEQ. The CDR3 nucleotides are TGTGCCAGCAGCCATGGACAGGCTGGGGGAGGCTACACCTTC. It translates to CASSHGQAGGGYTF.

This sequence joins TRBV7-2 and TRBJ2-3; D perhaps matches TRBD2 (6 bases). Trimming took off 3 bases at V and 0 bases at J, with 7 bases between the two ends. Germline V gene data show CDR1 as SGHTA and CDR2 as FQGNSA. This CDR3 spans 14 amino acids. The CDR3 region has the DNA TGTGCCAGCAGCTTGGACTACAGCACAGATACGCAGTATTTT. This gives the protein CASSLDYSTDTQYF. The full variable domain, rest sourced from reference TRBV7-2 and TRBJ2-3, is GAGVSQSPSNKVTEKGKDVELRCDPISGHTALYWYRQSLGQGLEFLIYFQGNSAPDKSGLPSDRFSAERTGGSVSTLTIQRTQQEDSAVYLCASSLDYSTDTQYFGPGTRLTVL.

The chain employs TRBV3-1 (or the pseudogene TRBV3-2) and TRBJ2-1, with a tentative D call TRBD2 (5 bases). There are 15 residues in the CDR3. Germline assignment: CDR1 LGHDT and CDR2 YNNKEL (reference sequence). The germline V and J ends were trimmed by 0 bases and 5 bases, with 11 bases remaining between them. CDR3 amino acids: CASSQDVTRDNEQFF. The CDR3 region has the DNA TGTGCCAGCAGCCAAGACGTGACGCGGGACAATGAGCAGTTCTTC.

This chain links TRBV27 with TRBJ2-2, with TRBD2 matching over 7 bases. Trimming took 8 bases from V and 4 from J; bases not matched to a gene: 19. The CDR3 totals 18 residues. CDR1 is MNHEY, CDR2 SMNVEV, per germline (reference sequence). DNA of the CDR3: TGTGCCAGCGATAGTCTGGGGGAGGGCCCCTCTATCACCGGGGAGCTGTTTTTT. It is translated as CASDSLGEGPSITGELFF.

The chain uses TRBV4-3 and TRBJ2-2, with D tentatively TRBD1 (5 bases). The CDR3 is 15 amino acids. Germline V CDR1 and CDR2: LGHNA, YSLEER. The V end lost 6 bases, the J end lost 2 bases, and 13 bases lay between the germline ends. In DNA, the CDR3 is TGCGCCAGCAGTCTAGACAGCCTAAACACCGGGGAGCTGTTTTTT. Protein product: CASSLDSLNTGELFF.

The rearrangement uses TRBV2 and TRBJ1-2; D perhaps matches TRBD1 (6 bases). The CDR3 covers 13 residues. Trimming cost V 5 bases and J 7 bases, with 14 bases left between them. CDR1 SNHLY and CDR2 FYNNEI come from the germline V gene. The CDR3 DNA reads TGTGCCAGCAGTATATCAGGGGTGGTTGGCTACACCTTC. Translating gives CASSISGVVGYTF. The complete variable domain, with remaining parts taken from reference TRBV2 and TRBJ1-2, reads EPEVTQTPSHQVTQMGQEVILRCVPISNHLYFYWYRQILGQKVEFLVSFYNNEISEKSEIFDDQFSVERPDGSNFTLKIRSTKLEDSAMYFCASSISGVVGYTFGSGTRLTVV.

J is TRBJ2-7 and V is TRBV7-2, with D possibly TRBD2 on 7 matching bases. In germline, CDR1 is SGHTA, CDR2 FQGNSA. Trimming stripped 1 base from V and 6 bases from J, with 22 bases between. The length of the CDR3 is 17 residues. CDR3 sequence reads: CASSLVASEGGSGEQYF. In DNA, the CDR3 is TGTGCCAGCAGCTTAGTTGCTAGCGAGGGGGGGTCGGGCGAGCAGTACTTC.

The chain combines TRBV2 with TRBJ2-1, with 11 bases fitting TRBD2. V shed 6 bases and J 6 bases; nucleotides not matched to a gene: 4. CDR1 and CDR2 (germline): SNHLY, FYNNEI. The CDR3 totals 14 residues. In DNA, the CDR3 is TGTGCCAGCAGGGGGACTAGCGGAGCCAATGAGCAGTTCTTC. Translation gives CASRGTSGANEQFF.

The chain carries TRBV5-5 and TRBJ2-3, with D perhaps TRBD2 (6 bases). Trimming removed 3 bases at V and 4 bases at J, with 6 bases between. The CDR3 covers 12 residues. Germline-derived CDR1 and CDR2 are SGHKS and YYEKEE (reference sequence). The CDR3 reads CASSWGADTQYF. The CDR3 DNA follows: TGTGCCAGCAGCTGGGGGGCAGATACGCAGTATTTT. Supplemented by reference TRBV5-5 and TRBJ2-3, the full variable domain reads DAGVTQSPTHLIKTRGQQVTLRCSPISGHKSVSWYQQVLGQGPQFIFQYYEKEERGRGNFPDRFSARQFPNYSSELNVNALLLGDSALYLCASSWGADTQYFGPGTRLTVL.

The chain joins TRBV19 to TRBJ1-4, with 10 bases identical to TRBD1. The CDR3 totals 15 residues. V shed 6 bases and J 8 bases; nucleotides not matched to a gene: 9. Per the germline V gene, CDR1 is LNHDA and CDR2 is SQIVND (reference sequence). The CDR3 bases are TGTGCCAGTAGGGGACAGGGGCATTTGCGAGAAAAACTGTTTTTT. It translates to CASRGQGHLREKLFF. Complete variable domain (other parts from reference TRBV19 and TRBJ1-4): DGGITQSPKYLFRKEGQNVTLSCEQNLNHDAMYWYRQDPGQGLRLIYYSQIVNDFQKGDIAEGYSVSREKKESFPLTVTSAQKNPTAFYLCASRGQGHLREKLFFGSGTQLSVL.

J is TRBJ1-6 and V is TRBV6-5; TRBD1 agrees at 10 bases. Germline V gene lookup returns CDR1 MNHEY and CDR2 SVGAGI. Germline trimming cut 7 bases from V and 7 bases from J; bases unmatched to any gene: 7. CDR3 length: 15 residues. CDR3 region: CASTRTGGFNSPLHF. The CDR3 nucleotides are TGTGCCAGCACCCGGACAGGGGGATTCAATTCACCCCTCCACTTT.

V gene TRBV11-3 combines with J gene TRBJ2-7; D not resolved. V shed 7 bases and J shed 3 bases, with 19 bases lying between them. CDR1 and CDR2 (germline): SGHNT, YENEEA. The length of the CDR3 is 15 residues. The CDR3, as DNA: TGTGCCAGCAACTCCACCCCGGGTAAAGACTACGAGCAGTACTTC. As protein: CASNSTPGKDYEQYF.

The chain couples TRBV6-4 to TRBJ2-1, with TRBD2 matching 8 bases. J lost 8 bases, V lost 4 bases, and 10 bases had no gene match. This CDR3 spans 15 amino acids. Germline CDR1 and CDR2: MRHNA and SNTAGT. The CDR3 loop is CASSGSWTSMDEQFF. Here the CDR3 DNA reads TGTGCCAGCAGTGGATCGTGGACTAGCATGGATGAGCAGTTCTTC.

J is TRBJ1-2 and V is TRBV5-6; TRBD1 matches at 9 bases. The CDR3 contains 15 residues. The junction had 10 bases not matched to a gene; V was cut back by 2 bases and J by 8 bases. In germline, CDR1 is SGHDT, CDR2 YYEEEE. CDR3 sequence: CASSFLSGTGPGYTF. The CDR3 region has the DNA TGTGCCAGCAGCTTTCTCTCCGGGACAGGGCCCGGCTACACCTTC.